These 21 T cell receptor beta chains were sequenced from one sample in a study of blood T cell repertoires in COVID-19. TCRdb's copy holds only in-frame clones and misses some; the assay was immunoSEQ multiplex PCR. The sample yields just under 50,000 clones, about 83% seen once. The source material was peripheral blood. Receptor source: a human donor in a cohort sampled during active COVID-19.

V usage is TRBV3-1 (or the pseudogene TRBV3-2) and J usage is TRBJ2-1; the match to TRBD2 covers 8 bases. The germline V gene has CDR1 LGHDT and CDR2 YNNKEL (reference sequence). The CDR3 runs to 15 residues. Trimming at V came to 4 bases and at J to 0 bases, leaving 2 bases not matched to a gene. CDR3 region: CASSLSGASYNEQFF. Written as DNA, the CDR3 is TGTGCCAGCAGCCTTAGCGGGGCCTCCTACAATGAGCAGTTCTTC.

This clone was detected once. The chain employs TRBV5-1 and TRBJ2-7; TRBD1 might be the D (6 bases). Germline V gives CDR1 SGHRS, CDR2 YFSETQ. V was shortened by 0 bases and J by 7 bases, with 14 bases between the two germline ends. The CDR3 consists of 14 residues. This CDR3 is CASSLEGDIREQYF. DNA of the CDR3: TGCGCCAGCAGCTTGGAAGGGGACATAAGGGAGCAGTACTTC.

This chain connects TRBV6-6 to TRBJ2-1; D might be TRBD1 (6 bases). V was cut by 6 bases and J by 8 bases, with 14 bases left in between. From germline, CDR1 is MNHNY and CDR2 SVGAGI (reference sequence). This CDR3 contains 13 residues. CDR3 loop: CASRLHREDEQFF. For the CDR3, the DNA is TGTGCCAGCAGACTCCACAGGGAAGATGAGCAGTTCTTC.

This clone appeared a few times. The V and J genes are TRBV29-1 and TRBJ2-3; tentative D call: TRBD2 (5 bases). The CDR3 runs 13 residues. The germline CDR1 and CDR2 sequences are SQVTM and ANQGSEA. V lost 1 base and J 1 base, leaving 6 bases between the germline ends. CDR3 protein: CSVEVSGTDTQYF. Written as DNA, the CDR3 is TGCAGCGTTGAAGTTAGCGGCACAGATACGCAGTATTTT.

The chain combines TRBV24-1 with TRBJ2-2; 7 bases line up with TRBD1. The germline gives CDR1 KGHDR, CDR2 SFDVKD. V lost 3 bases to trimming and J lost 13 bases; unmatched junction nucleotides: 13. CDR3 length equals 15 residues. CDR3 nucleotide sequence: TGTGCCACCAGTGATAACCGGGACAGCACCTATAGGCTGTTTTTT. It is translated as CATSDNRDSTYRLFF.

J is TRBJ1-4 and V is TRBV5-1; D remains unclear. V lost 1 base to trimming and J lost 1 base, with 8 bases between them. The CDR3 runs 15 residues. Looked up from germline, CDR1 is SGHRS and CDR2 is YFSETQ. The DNA for the CDR3 is TGCGCCAGCAGCTTGCTCGGGTTAACTAATGAAAAACTGTTTTTT. Protein product: CASSLLGLTNEKLFF.

The gene calls are TRBV6-2 or TRBV6-3 and TRBJ1-6; the match to TRBD1 covers 7 bases. Germline V gene lookup returns CDR1 MNHEY and CDR2 SVGEGT. V lost 6 bases, J lost 5 bases, and 7 bases stayed unmatched. CDR3 length: 15 amino acids. The CDR3, as DNA: TGTGCCAGCAGACCTTGGACAGGACATAATTCACCCCTCCACTTT. This encodes CASRPWTGHNSPLHF.

This clone was counted only a few times. The chain carries TRBV7-7 and TRBJ2-3; 7 nucleotides line up with TRBD2. The trim removed 5 bases at V and 0 bases at J, leaving 5 bases unmatched. Germline CDR1 reads SSHAT; CDR2 reads FNYEAQ (reference sequence). The CDR3 spans 15 residues. The CDR3 loop is CASSPSSGSTDTQYF. As DNA, the CDR3 is TGTGCCAGCAGCCCAAGTAGCGGGAGCACAGATACGCAGTATTTT.

This clone has a handful of counts. The rearrangement joins TRBV28 to TRBJ1-5, with 7 bases aligning to TRBD1. The germline gives CDR1 MDHEN, CDR2 SYDVKM. J was trimmed by 4 bases and V by 10 bases; bases with no gene match: 7. This CDR3 has 13 residues. CDR3 residues: CATLRDRNQPQHF. Here the CDR3 DNA reads TGTGCCACCCTCCGGGACAGAAATCAGCCCCAGCATTTT.

The V call is TRBV11-2, the J call TRBJ2-7; no firm D call. Germline V gene data show CDR1 as SGHAT and CDR2 as FQNNGV. Trimming took 1 base from V and 5 from J, leaving 9 bases between them. CDR3 length: 13 amino acids. CDR3 loop: CASSLAPRNEQYF. The DNA of the CDR3 is TGTGCCAGCAGCTTAGCCCCTAGGAACGAGCAGTACTTC.

The genes are TRBV30 and TRBJ2-7, with D possibly TRBD1 on 6 matching bases. The CDR3 has 13 residues. Germline assignment: CDR1 GTSNPN and CDR2 SVGIG (reference sequence). V gave up 2 bases and J gave up 3 bases, with 11 bases separating them. The DNA of the CDR3 is TGTGCCTGGAGTCCGGACAGCGACTACGAGCAGTACTTC. Encoded protein: CAWSPDSDYEQYF.

Remarks on this clone: The same CDR3 is also encoded by other DNA sequences in this sample. The chain is built from TRBV9 and TRBJ2-1; 7 nucleotides align to TRBD2. Losses at the gene ends were 0 bases for V and 9 bases for J; bases not matched to a gene: 0. Germline values: CDR1 SGDLS, CDR2 YYNGEE. The CDR3 sequence is 12 residues long. The CDR3 nucleotides are TGTGCCAGCAGCGTAGGCGGGGGTGAGCAGTTCTTC. This gives the protein CASSVGGGEQFF.

The rearrangement joins TRBV5-4 to TRBJ2-1, with 13 bases that match TRBD2. After removal of 3 bases from V and 8 bases from J, the junction contained 5 bases not matched to a gene. CDR3 size: 15 residues. In germline, CDR1 is SGHNT, CDR2 YYREEE (reference sequence). CDR3 nucleotides: TGTGCCAGCAGCTCACTAGCGGGAGGGCCCTATGAGCAGTTCTTC. Its protein product is CASSSLAGGPYEQFF.

The chain links TRBV6-6 to TRBJ1-1; 9 bases fit TRBD1. The CDR3 has 15 amino acids. Germline V gene sequence: CDR1 MNHNY, CDR2 SVGAGI (reference sequence). With V trimmed by 6 bases and J by 3 bases, 8 bases remained unmatched. The CDR3 spells CASRYTGTGYTEAFF. Written as DNA, the CDR3 is TGTGCCAGCAGGTATACCGGGACAGGGTACACTGAAGCTTTCTTT.

This clone was recorded a few times. V is TRBV6-2 or TRBV6-3 and J is TRBJ1-5; D gene unclear. CDR1 and CDR2 from the germline V gene are MNHEY and SVGEGT. Trimming shortened V by 4 bases and J by 0 bases, and 7 bases separated the two germline ends. CDR3 length: 14 amino acids. The CDR3 DNA sequence: TGTGCCAGCAGTTCCTTATATAGCAATCAGCCCCAGCATTTT. Translation: CASSSLYSNQPQHF.

The rearrangement links TRBV30 to TRBJ1-5; maybe TRBD1 (6 bases). V lost 4 bases and J 3 bases, leaving 10 bases between the germline ends. Germline V gene sequence: CDR1 GTSNPN, CDR2 SVGIG (reference sequence). CDR3 length: 13 residues. CDR3 sequence: CAWTGQNNQPQHF. The CDR3, as DNA: TGTGCCTGGACAGGACAGAACAATCAGCCCCAGCATTTT.

V and J are TRBV7-6 and TRBJ2-1, with 9 bases aligning to TRBD2. This CDR3 contains 16 residues. V trimming: 4 bases; J trimming: 9 bases; junction bases outside the gene matches: 13. Germline loops: CDR1 SGHVS, CDR2 FNYEAQ. As DNA, the CDR3 is TGTGCCAGCAGCTCCCGTAGCGGGGGCTATCCCATTGAGCAGTTCTTC. Translation: CASSSRSGGYPIEQFF.

The V call is TRBV19, the J call TRBJ1-6; perhaps TRBD1 as D (6 bases). The germline V and J ends were trimmed by 6 bases and 7 bases, with 13 bases remaining between them. Germline CDR1 is LNHDA and CDR2 is SQIVND (reference sequence). The length of the CDR3 is 14 residues. CDR3 sequence: CASRGTPENSPLHF. CDR3 sequence (DNA): TGTGCCAGTAGGGGGACACCAGAGAATTCACCCCTCCACTTT.

The CDR3 here is CASSQRSIGVSYNSPLHF. CDR3 DNA sequence: TGTGCCAGCAGCCAGCGTAGTATAGGGGTCTCCTATAATTCACCCCTCCACTTT. The chain uses TRBV7-8 and TRBJ1-6; weak D call: TRBD1 (5 bases). In germline, CDR1 is SGHVS, CDR2 FQNEAQ. V was cut by 5 bases and J by 0 bases, with 17 bases left in between. The CDR3 length is 18 residues. Full variable domain (remainder filled in from reference TRBV7-8 and TRBJ1-6): GAGVSQSPRYKVAKRGQDVALRCDPISGHVSLFWYQQALGQGPEFLTYFQNEAQLDKSGLPSDRFFAERPEGSVSTLKIQRTQQEDSAVYLCASSQRSIGVSYNSPLHFGNGTRLTVT.

This clone has only a few counts. The V gene is TRBV10-2, the J gene TRBJ2-7; the match to TRBD1 covers 9 bases. This CDR3 has 14 amino acids. J lost 5 bases, V lost 6 bases, and 8 bases had no gene match. Germline V gene lookup returns CDR1 WSHSY and CDR2 SAAADI. The CDR3 reads CASSEQGALNEQYF. The CDR3 region has the DNA TGCGCCAGCAGCGAACAGGGGGCTTTGAACGAGCAGTACTTC.

The chain couples TRBV6-2 or TRBV6-3 to TRBJ2-7; TRBD2 aligns across 9 bases. V lost 1 base, J lost 1 base, and 5 bases stayed unmatched. CDR1 and CDR2 (germline): MNHEY, SVGEGT. CDR3 length equals 16 residues. The CDR3 sequence: CASSYLLAGWSYEQYF. In DNA, the CDR3 is TGTGCCAGCAGTTACTTGCTAGCGGGATGGTCCTACGAGCAGTACTTC.